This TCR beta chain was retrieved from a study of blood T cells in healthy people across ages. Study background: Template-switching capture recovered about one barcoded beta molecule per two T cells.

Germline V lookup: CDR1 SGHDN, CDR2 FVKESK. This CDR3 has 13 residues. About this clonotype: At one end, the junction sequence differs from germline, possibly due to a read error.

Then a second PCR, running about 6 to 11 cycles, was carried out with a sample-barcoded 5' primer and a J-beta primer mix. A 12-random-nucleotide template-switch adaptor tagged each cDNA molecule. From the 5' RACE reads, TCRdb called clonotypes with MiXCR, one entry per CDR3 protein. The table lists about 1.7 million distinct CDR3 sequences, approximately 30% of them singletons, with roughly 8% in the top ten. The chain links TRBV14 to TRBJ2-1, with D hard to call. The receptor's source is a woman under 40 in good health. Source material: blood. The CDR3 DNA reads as TGTGCCAGCGGCCAATTATTTTACAATGAGCAGTTCTTC. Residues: CASGQLFYNEQFF.